These T cell receptor beta chains were read from a single sample in a study of T cells in Graves' hyperthyroidism and ophthalmopathy. TCRdb reprocessed the multiplex PCR reads via MiXCR and lists one record per CDR3 protein. This sample has about 290,000 distinct CDR3 sequences, with approximately 12% found just once. Material: blood. These TCRs come from a woman in her 30s with Graves' hyperthyroidism that later progressed to Graves' ophthalmopathy. Both conserved end residues are trimmed from each CDR3. The D gene is left open where the match is weak.

TRBV20-1	-	TRBJ1-1	SARDFTGTEAF
TRBV4-3	-	TRBJ2-3	ASSPLAGSSSRDTQY
TRBV27	-	TRBJ2-5	ASSRIRQGLSYQETQY
TRBV3-1	-	TRBJ2-3	ASRGLDTQY
TRBV7-9	-	TRBJ2-1	ASSLVQAEYNEQF
TRBV7-2	-	TRBJ2-7	ASSLSDRAITYEQY
TRBV30	-	TRBJ1-1	AWSFYRDEQWGAEAF
TRBV9	TRBD2	TRBJ2-1	ASSDNPRTSGIDDEQF
TRBV28	-	TRBJ1-6	ASSRASSSYNSPLH
TRBV5-6	TRBD2	TRBJ2-1	ASSLGRAGGYNEQF
TRBV5-1	TRBD2	TRBJ2-1	ASSLAEREMHEQF
TRBV27	-	TRBJ1-2	ASRGVAGLDYGYT
TRBV11-2	TRBD2	TRBJ2-1	ASTPSGTGEQF
TRBV20-1	TRBD2	TRBJ2-3	RTDAGELDTQY
TRBV5-1	TRBD2	TRBJ2-7	ASSLSGGQSYEQY
TRBV7-2	-	TRBJ2-3	ASSSGLFTDTQY
TRBV7-9	-	TRBJ2-6	ASSPVSGANVLT
TRBV18	-	TRBJ2-1	ASSPMMFGSGNEQF
TRBV24-1	-	TRBJ1-2	ATSDTGGYGYT
TRBV28	-	TRBJ2-1	ASSYDEQF
TRBV9	-	TRBJ1-1	ASSPERAF
TRBV19	-	TRBJ2-1	ASSMSLNNEQF
TRBV10-3	-	TRBJ2-7	AISASAGDSYEQY
TRBV5-1	-	TRBJ2-3	ASSGTNGDTQY
TRBV13	-	TRBJ1-1	ASSFTKDTEAF
TRBV28	TRBD1	TRBJ1-5	ASSWTGIDQPQH
TRBV28	TRBD2	TRBJ2-7	ASTLGTSNEQY
TRBV11-2	-	TRBJ2-5	ASSPILSGEETQY
TRBV7-8	-	TRBJ2-2	ASSLANRRNTGELF
TRBV20-1	-	TRBJ2-2	SASPSGAPGELF
TRBV5-1	-	TRBJ1-2	ASSLTDSVYGYT
TRBV5-4	-	TRBJ1-3	ASSVMSGNTIY
TRBV6-5	-	TRBJ2-1	ASSYTLERSSYSEQF
TRBV28	-	TRBJ2-1	ASSFRPAGYNEQF
TRBV5-4	-	TRBJ2-1	ASSIGGGSSYNEQF
TRBV2	TRBD1	TRBJ2-3	ASSYQGADTQY
TRBV29-1	-	TRBJ1-1	SVEGNKFEAF
TRBV12-3/TRBV12-4	TRBD1	TRBJ1-5	ASKGTGGGQQPQH
TRBV2	-	TRBJ2-1	ASRGGMEQF
TRBV7-2	-	TRBJ1-1	ASSTLRGVGNTEAF
TRBV28	TRBD2	TRBJ2-7	ASSFPTSGLSDSYEQY
TRBV5-1	-	TRBJ2-5	ASSLFLQETQY
TRBV4-2	-	TRBJ1-5	ASSQEPERAQPQH
TRBV27	TRBD1	TRBJ2-2	ASSLFLRGQGANTGELF
TRBV19	-	TRBJ2-5	ASSVDQTAQETQY
TRBV12-3/TRBV12-4	-	TRBJ2-2	ASSDITGNTGELF
TRBV20-1	-	TRBJ2-1	SASTKIDNEQF
TRBV4-1	-	TRBJ2-1	ASSQAGMGYNEQF
TRBV20-1	TRBD2	TRBJ2-3	SALSGITDTQY
TRBV14	-	TRBJ2-7	ASSPTPKVGRGVYNEQY
TRBV6-2/TRBV6-3	TRBD2	TRBJ2-7	ASSYYLERGSATYEQY
TRBV27	-	TRBJ1-4	ASSPLLVTGSANEKLF
TRBV2	-	TRBJ2-3	ASRTTSTDTQY